The next 5 T cell receptor beta chains were all read from a single sample in a study of blood T cell repertoires in COVID-19 (dated by TCRdb to between 2020 and 2021). Receptor amplification or capture employed the immunoSEQ multiplex PCR assay. TCRdb limited this immuneACCESS table to in-frame rearrangements with V and J called. A share of clones is missing; checked studies link under half to unresolved V genes, and the rest is unexplained. In this sample the table shows 250,000 to 300,000 clones, 91% of which occur a single time. 2% to 2.5% of the sample lies in the top ten. What was sequenced was peripheral blood. The receptor set was obtained from a woman in her 30s with COVID-19, enrolled during active disease.

This chain connects TRBV5-4 to TRBJ1-3; D is possibly TRBD1 (5 bases). Germline V CDR1 and CDR2: SGHNT, YYREEE (reference sequence). V lost 2 bases, J lost 4 bases, and 10 bases lay in between. The CDR3 is 14 amino acids. The CDR3 DNA is TGTGCCAGCAGCTTCCGGGGGAACGGAAACACCATATATTTT. This encodes CASSFRGNGNTIYF.

CDR3 nucleotide sequence: TGTGCCAGCAGCTCCCTGAGGACTGAAGCTTTCTTT. Translation gives CASSSLRTEAFF. The genes are TRBV3-1 (or the pseudogene TRBV3-2) and TRBJ1-1; D is uncertain. From germline, CDR1 is LGHDT and CDR2 YNNKEL (reference sequence). V dropped 5 bases and J dropped 5 bases, with 9 bases sitting between them. The CDR3 sequence is 12 residues long.

The CDR3 nucleotides read TGTGCCAGCAGCTTGCAGACAGGGGGTGCTAACTATGGCTACACCTTC. Translating it yields CASSLQTGGANYGYTF. The rearrangement joins TRBV5-5 to TRBJ1-2; 9 bases agree with TRBD1. V was clipped by 1 base and J by 0 bases; unmatched bases: 4. The CDR3 is 16 amino acids. From germline, CDR1 is SGHKS and CDR2 YYEKEE (reference sequence).

This clone was found once. The chain couples TRBV2 to TRBJ2-2, with a tentative D call TRBD1 (5 bases). Per germline, CDR1 SNHLY and CDR2 FYNNEI. The V gene lost 1 base and the J gene lost 5 bases, with 20 bases spanning the gap. The CDR3 totals 18 residues. CDR3 sequence (DNA): TGTGCCAGCAGTGAAGGAGAAGGGGCACCCTCTTGGACCGGGGAGCTGTTTTTT. Residues: CASSEGEGAPSWTGELFF.

V gene TRBV11-3 combines with J gene TRBJ2-5; TRBD2 might be the D (6 bases). Trimming shortened V by 3 bases and J by 5 bases, and 16 bases separated the two germline ends. Germline CDR1 and CDR2: SGHNT and YENEEA. This CDR3 is 15 amino acids long. CDR3 sequence reads: CASSFDSGQGETQYF. The CDR3 DNA follows: TGTGCCAGCAGCTTCGATAGCGGCCAAGGGGAGACCCAGTACTTC.